This entry lists 3 T cell receptor beta chains sequenced from one sample in a study of identical twins. TCRdb fed the 5' RACE reads into MiXCR, producing one record per CDR3 protein. Of 1.5 million or so distinct CDR3 sequences listed, around 29% are singletons. Sequenced sample: cord blood. The source is a newborn girl in good health.

The CDR3 here is CSAVLAGAPFLAGELFF. The DNA of the CDR3 is TGCAGCGCCGTCTTAGCGGGAGCCCCTTTTTTGGCCGGGGAGCTGTTTTTT. The chain has TRBV29-1 and TRBJ2-2, with 9 bases identical to TRBD2. CDR1 is SQVTM, CDR2 ANQGSEA, per germline. This CDR3 has 17 residues. The V segment lost 7 bases and the J segment 6 bases; nucleotides outside the gene matches: 18.

V and J are TRBV20-1 and TRBJ2-5; 12 nucleotides match TRBD1. Per germline, CDR1 DFQATT and CDR2 SNEGSKA (reference sequence). Unmatched junction bases numbered 7, after V lost 4 bases and J lost 4 bases. This CDR3 has 15 amino acids. The CDR3 here is CSATPGQGAGETQYF. The CDR3 bases are TGCAGTGCTACCCCGGGACAGGGGGCCGGAGAGACCCAGTACTTC.

This chain joins TRBV20-1 and TRBJ2-7; 8 bases are shared with TRBD2. Trimming at V came to 0 bases and at J to 12 bases, leaving 10 bases not matched to a gene. In germline, CDR1 is DFQATT, CDR2 SNEGSKA (reference sequence). This CDR3 has 13 residues. CDR3 nucleotide sequence: TGCAGTGCTAGAGATGGACTAGCAGAGACCCGGTACTTC. Protein: CSARDGLAETRYF.